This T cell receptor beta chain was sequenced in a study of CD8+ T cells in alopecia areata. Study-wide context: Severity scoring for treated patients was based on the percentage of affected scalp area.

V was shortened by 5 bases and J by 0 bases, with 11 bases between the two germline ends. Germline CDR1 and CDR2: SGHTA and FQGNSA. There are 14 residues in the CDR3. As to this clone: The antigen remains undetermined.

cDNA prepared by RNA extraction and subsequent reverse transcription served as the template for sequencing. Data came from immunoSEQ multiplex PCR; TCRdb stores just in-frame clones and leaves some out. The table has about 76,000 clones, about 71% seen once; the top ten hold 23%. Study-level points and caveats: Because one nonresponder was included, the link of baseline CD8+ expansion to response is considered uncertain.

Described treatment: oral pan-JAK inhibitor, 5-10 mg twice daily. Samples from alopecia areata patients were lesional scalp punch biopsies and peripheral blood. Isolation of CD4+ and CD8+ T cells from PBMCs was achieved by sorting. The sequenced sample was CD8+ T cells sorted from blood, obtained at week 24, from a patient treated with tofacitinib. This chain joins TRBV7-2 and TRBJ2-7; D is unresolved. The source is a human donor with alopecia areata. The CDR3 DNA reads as TGTGCCAGCAGCCCCTACACGGGCTCCTACGAGCAGTACTTC. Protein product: CASSPYTGSYEQYF.